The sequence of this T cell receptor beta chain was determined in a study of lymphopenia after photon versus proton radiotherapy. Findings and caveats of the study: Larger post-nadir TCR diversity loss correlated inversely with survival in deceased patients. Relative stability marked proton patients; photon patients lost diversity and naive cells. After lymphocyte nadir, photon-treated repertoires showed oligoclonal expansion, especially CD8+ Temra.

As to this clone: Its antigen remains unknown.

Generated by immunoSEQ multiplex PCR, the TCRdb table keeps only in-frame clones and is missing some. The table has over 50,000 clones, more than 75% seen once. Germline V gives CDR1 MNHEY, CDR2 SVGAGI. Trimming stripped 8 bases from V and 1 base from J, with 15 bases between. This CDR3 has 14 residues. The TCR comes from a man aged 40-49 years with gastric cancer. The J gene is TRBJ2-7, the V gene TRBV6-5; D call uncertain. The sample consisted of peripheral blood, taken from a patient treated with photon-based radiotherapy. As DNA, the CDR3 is TGTGCCAGCCTCCCTGACGGCGCATCCTACGAGCAGTACTTC. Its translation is CASLPDGASYEQYF.